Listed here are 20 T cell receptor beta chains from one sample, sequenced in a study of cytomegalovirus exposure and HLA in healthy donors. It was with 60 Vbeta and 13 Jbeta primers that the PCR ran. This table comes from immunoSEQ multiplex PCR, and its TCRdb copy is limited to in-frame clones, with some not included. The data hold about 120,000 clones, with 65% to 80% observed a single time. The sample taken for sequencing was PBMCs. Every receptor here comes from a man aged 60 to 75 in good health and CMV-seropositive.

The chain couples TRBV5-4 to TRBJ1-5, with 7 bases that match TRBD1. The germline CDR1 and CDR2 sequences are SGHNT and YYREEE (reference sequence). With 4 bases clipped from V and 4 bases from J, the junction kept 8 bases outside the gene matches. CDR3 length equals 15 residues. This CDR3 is CASSAAGTANQPQHF. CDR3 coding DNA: TGTGCCAGCAGCGCCGCCGGGACAGCTAATCAGCCCCAGCATTTT. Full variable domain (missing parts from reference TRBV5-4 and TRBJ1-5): ETGVTQSPTHLIKTRGQQVTLRCSSQSGHNTVSWYQQALGQGPQFIFQYYREEENGRGNFPPRFSGLQFPNYSSELNVNALELDDSALYLCASSAAGTANQPQHFGDGTRLSIL.

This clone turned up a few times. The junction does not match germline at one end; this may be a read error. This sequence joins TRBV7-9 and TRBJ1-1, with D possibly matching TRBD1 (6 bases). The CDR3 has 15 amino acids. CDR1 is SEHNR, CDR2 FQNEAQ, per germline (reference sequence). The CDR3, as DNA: TGTTCCAGCAGCTTAGCAAGGACAGAGAACACTGAAGCTTTCTTT. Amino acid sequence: CSSSLARTENTEAFF.

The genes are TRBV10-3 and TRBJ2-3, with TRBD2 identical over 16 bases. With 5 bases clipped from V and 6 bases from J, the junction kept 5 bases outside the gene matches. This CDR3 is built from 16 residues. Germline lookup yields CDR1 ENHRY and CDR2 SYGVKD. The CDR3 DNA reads TGTGCCATCAGTACGGGACTAGCGGGAGGGGTGGATACGCAGTATTTT. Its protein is CAISTGLAGGVDTQYF.

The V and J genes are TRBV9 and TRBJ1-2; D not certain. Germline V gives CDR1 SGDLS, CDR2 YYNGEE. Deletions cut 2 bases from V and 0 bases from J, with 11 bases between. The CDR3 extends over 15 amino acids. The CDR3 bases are TGTGCCAGCAGCGTGGGAGCGGGTACTAACTATGGCTACACCTTC. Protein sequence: CASSVGAGTNYGYTF.

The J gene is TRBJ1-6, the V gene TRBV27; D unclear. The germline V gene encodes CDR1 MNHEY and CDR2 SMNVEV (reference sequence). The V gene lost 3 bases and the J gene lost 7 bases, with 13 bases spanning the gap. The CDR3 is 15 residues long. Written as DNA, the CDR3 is TGTGCCAGCAGTTTCGGTGCCACGCCCAATTCACCCCTCCACTTT. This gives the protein CASSFGATPNSPLHF.

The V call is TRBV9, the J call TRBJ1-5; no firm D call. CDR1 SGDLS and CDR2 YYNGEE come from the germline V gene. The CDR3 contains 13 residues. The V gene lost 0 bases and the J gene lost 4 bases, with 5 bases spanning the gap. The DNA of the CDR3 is TGTGCCAGCAGCGTAGGGACTAATCAGCCCCAGCATTTT. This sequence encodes CASSVGTNQPQHF.

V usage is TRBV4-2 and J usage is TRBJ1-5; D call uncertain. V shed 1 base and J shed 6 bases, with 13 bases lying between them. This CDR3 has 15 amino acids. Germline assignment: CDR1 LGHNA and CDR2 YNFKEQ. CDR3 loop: CASSQVAGYGQPQHF. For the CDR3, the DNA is TGTGCCAGCAGCCAAGTAGCGGGGTACGGTCAGCCCCAGCATTTT.

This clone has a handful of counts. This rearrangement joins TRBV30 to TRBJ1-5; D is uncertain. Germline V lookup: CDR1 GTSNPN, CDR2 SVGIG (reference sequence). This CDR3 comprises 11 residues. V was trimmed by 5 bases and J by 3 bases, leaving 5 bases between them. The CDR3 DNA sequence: TGTGCCTGGGGGCTCAATCAGCCCCAGCATTTT. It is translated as CAWGLNQPQHF.

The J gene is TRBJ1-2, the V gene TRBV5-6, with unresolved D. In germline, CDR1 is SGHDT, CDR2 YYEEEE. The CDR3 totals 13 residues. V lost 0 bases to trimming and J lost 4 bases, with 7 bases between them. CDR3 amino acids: CASSLERAYGYTF. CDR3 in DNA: TGTGCCAGCAGCTTGGAGCGGGCCTATGGCTACACCTTC.

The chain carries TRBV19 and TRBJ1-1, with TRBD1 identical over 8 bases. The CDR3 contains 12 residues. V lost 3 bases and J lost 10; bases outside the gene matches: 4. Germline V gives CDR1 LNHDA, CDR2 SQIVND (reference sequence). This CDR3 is CASSITGGIAFF. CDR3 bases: TGTGCCAGTAGTATCACAGGGGGTATAGCTTTCTTT. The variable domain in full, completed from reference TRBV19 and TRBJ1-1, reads DGGITQSPKYLFRKEGQNVTLSCEQNLNHDAMYWYRQDPGQGLRLIYYSQIVNDFQKGDIAEGYSVSREKKESFPLTVTSAQKNPTAFYLCASSITGGIAFFGQGTRLTVV.

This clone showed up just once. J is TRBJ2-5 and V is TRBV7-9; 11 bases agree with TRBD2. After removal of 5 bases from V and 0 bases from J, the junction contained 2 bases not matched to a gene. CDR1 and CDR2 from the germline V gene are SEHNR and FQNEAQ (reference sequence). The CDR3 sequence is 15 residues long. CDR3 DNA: TGTGCCAGCAGCCGACTAGCGGGGAACCAAGAGACCCAGTACTTC. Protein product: CASSRLAGNQETQYF.

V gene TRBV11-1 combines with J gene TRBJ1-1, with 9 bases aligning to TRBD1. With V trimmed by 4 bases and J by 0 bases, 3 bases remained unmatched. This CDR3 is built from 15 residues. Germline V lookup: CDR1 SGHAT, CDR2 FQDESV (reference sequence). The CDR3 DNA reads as TGTGCCAGCAGCTATGGACAGGGGATGAACACTGAAGCTTTCTTT. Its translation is CASSYGQGMNTEAFF. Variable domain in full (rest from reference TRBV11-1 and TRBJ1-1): EAEVAQSPRYKITEKSQAVAFWCDPISGHATLYWYRQILGQGPELLVQFQDESVVDDSQLPKDRFSAERLKGVDSTLKIQPAELGDSAMYLCASSYGQGMNTEAFFGQGTRLTVV.

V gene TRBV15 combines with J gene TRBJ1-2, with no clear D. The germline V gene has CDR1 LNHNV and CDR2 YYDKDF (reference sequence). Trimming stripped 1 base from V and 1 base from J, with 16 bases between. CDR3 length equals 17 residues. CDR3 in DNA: TGTGCCACCAGCAGAGGGTCTTCGGGGATTTTTAACTATGGCTACACCTTC. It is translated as CATSRGSSGIFNYGYTF.

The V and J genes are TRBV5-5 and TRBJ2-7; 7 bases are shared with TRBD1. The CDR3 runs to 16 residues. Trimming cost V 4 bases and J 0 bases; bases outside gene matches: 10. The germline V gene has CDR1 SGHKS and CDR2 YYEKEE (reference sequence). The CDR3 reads CASSPYSGQASYEQYF. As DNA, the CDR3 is TGTGCCAGCAGCCCCTACTCCGGACAGGCCTCCTACGAGCAGTACTTC.

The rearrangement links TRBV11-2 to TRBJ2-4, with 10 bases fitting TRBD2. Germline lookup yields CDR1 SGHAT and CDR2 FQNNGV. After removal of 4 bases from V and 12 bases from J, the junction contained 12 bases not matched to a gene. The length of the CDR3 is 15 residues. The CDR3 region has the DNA TGTGCCAGCAGCTACGGACTAGCGGAGAATTACAGTCAGTACTTC. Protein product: CASSYGLAENYSQYF.

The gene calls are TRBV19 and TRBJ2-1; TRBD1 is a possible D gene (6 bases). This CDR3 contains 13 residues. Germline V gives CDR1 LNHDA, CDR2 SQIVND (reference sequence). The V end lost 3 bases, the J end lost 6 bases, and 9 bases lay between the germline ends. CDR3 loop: CASSIGRGNEQFF. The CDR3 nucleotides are TGTGCCAGTAGTATCGGCAGGGGCAATGAGCAGTTCTTC.

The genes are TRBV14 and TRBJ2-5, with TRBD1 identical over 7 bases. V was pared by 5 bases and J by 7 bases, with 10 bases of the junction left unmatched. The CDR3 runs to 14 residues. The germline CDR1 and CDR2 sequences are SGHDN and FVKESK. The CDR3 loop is CASSARQGTGTQYF. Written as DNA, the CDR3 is TGTGCCAGCAGCGCCCGACAGGGAACAGGGACCCAGTACTTC.

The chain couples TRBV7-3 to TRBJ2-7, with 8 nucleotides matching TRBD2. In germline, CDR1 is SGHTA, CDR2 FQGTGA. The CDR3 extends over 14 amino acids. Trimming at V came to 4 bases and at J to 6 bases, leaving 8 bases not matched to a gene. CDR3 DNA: TGTGCCAGCAGCTCCCCGGGAGGGCCGGGCGAGCAGTACTTC. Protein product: CASSSPGGPGEQYF. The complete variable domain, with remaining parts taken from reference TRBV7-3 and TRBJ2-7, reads GAGVSQTPSNKVTEKGKYVELRCDPISGHTALYWYRQSLGQGPEFLIYFQGTGAADDSGLPNDRFFAVRPEGSVSTLKIQRTERGDSAVYLCASSSPGGPGEQYFGPGTRLTVT.

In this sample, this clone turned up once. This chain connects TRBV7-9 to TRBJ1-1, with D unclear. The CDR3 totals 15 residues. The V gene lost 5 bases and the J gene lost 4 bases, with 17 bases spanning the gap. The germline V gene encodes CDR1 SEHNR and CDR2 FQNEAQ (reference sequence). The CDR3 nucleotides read TGTGCCAGCAGCCCCTTAGGTAGAGGGTCCACTGAAGCTTTCTTT. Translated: CASSPLGRGSTEAFF.

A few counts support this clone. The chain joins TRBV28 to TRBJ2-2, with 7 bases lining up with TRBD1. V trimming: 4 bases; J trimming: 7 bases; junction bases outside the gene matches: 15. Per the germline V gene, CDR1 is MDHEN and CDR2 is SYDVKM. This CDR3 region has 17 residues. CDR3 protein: CASSSPSLQGWDGELFF. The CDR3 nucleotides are TGTGCCAGCAGTTCACCCTCCCTACAGGGGTGGGACGGGGAGCTGTTTTTT.